This T cell receptor (beta chain) is from a study of glioma-infiltrating T cells. The V gene's germline CDR1 is MGHRA and CDR2 YSYEKL. V lost 8 bases and J 5 bases, leaving 16 bases between the germline ends. The CDR3 length is 13 residues. Amplification of TCR alpha and beta CDR3 regions from RNA used iRepertoire nested multiplex PCR. TCRdb fed the multiplex PCR reads into MiXCR, producing one record per CDR3 protein. The sample holds 300,000 to 400,000 distinct CDR3 sequences, 41% seen once. The TCR was taken from a human donor with low-grade glioma or glioblastoma, undergoing nonglioma brain surgery, or in good health (not recorded which). The sample consisted of glioma tissue, nonneoplastic brain tissue, or PBMCs (not recorded which). The J gene is TRBJ2-7, the V gene TRBV4-1; tentatively, D is TRBD1 or TRBD2 (7 bases each). The CDR3 protein is CASGAGGVNEQYF. The DNA of the CDR3 is TGCGCCAGCGGGGCAGGGGGGGTTAACGAGCAGTACTTC.